This T cell receptor (beta chain) was found in a study of neoadjuvant nivolumab and ipilimumab in lung cancer. The study, taken as a whole, reports: From pretherapy to surgery, tumor richness and clonality rose with dual therapy.

Details on this clone: Its antigen remains unknown.

Germline-derived CDR1 and CDR2 are GTSNPN and SVGIG (reference sequence). V lost 0 bases and J lost 6; bases outside the gene matches: 5. The CDR3 length is 14 residues. Clones were read by immunoSEQ multiplex PCR, and TCRdb kept only the in-frame ones, dropping some. The sample holds tens of thousands of clones, 82% seen once. This chain links TRBV30 with TRBJ1-2; 9 nucleotides agree with TRBD1. The sample here was peripheral blood, taken before neoadjuvant nivolumab, alone or with ipilimumab. The receptor's source is an adult with non-small cell lung cancer. CDR3 residues: CAWSVLTGGNGYTF. CDR3 bases: TGTGCCTGGAGTGTACTGACAGGGGGGAATGGCTACACCTTC.